This TCR beta chain stems from a study of shared clonotypes between healthy human individuals. Study-wide points: Around 4.7% of naive CD4 clonotypes were shared across four donors. Non-shared clonotypes had lower generation probabilities than those shared by all four donors. Naive subsets generally had larger estimated richness than memory subsets.

Germline V gene sequence: CDR1 MNHEY, CDR2 SMNVEV (reference sequence). This CDR3 contains 13 residues. Trimming took off 0 bases at V and 5 bases at J, with 7 bases between the two ends. This clone was counted at least ten times. Its antigen is unknown. This table comes from immunoSEQ multiplex PCR, and its TCRdb copy is limited to in-frame clones, with some not included. The data show 550,000 to 700,000 clones, roughly 73% seen once. V is TRBV27 and J is TRBJ1-1; D is ambiguous. Material: memory CD4+ T cells sorted from blood. The subset here: CD45RA-negative fraction. The sequence was obtained from a woman aged 25 to 39 in good health. The CDR3 region has the DNA TGTGCCAGCAGTTTATCCGAGAGGACTGAAGCTTTCTTT. Amino acid sequence: CASSLSERTEAFF.